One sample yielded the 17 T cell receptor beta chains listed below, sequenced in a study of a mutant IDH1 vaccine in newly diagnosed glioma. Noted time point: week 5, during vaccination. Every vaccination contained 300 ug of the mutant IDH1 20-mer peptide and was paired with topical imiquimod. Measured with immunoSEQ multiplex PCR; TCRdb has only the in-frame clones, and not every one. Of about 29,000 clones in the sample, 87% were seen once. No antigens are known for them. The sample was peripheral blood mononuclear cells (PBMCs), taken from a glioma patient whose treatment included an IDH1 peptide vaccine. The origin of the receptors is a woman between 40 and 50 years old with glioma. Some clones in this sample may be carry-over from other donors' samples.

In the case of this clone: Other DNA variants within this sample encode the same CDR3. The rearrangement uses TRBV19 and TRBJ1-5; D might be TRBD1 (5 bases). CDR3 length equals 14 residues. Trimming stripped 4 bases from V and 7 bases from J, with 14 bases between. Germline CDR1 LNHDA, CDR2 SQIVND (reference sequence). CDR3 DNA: TGTGCCAGTAGTAGGGGGACGGTAGGACAGCCCCAGCATTTT. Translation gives CASSRGTVGQPQHF.

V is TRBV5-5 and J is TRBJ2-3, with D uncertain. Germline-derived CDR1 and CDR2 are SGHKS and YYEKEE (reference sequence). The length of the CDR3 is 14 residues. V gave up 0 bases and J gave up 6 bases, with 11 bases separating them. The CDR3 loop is CASSLAQETDTQYF. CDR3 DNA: TGTGCCAGCAGCTTGGCCCAGGAAACGGATACGCAGTATTTT.

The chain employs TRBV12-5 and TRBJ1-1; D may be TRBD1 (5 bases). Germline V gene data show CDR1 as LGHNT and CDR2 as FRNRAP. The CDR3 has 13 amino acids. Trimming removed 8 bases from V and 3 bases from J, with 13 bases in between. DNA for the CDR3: TGTGCTAGTTCCCAAGGGGATCACACTGAAGCTTTCTTT. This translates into CASSQGDHTEAFF.

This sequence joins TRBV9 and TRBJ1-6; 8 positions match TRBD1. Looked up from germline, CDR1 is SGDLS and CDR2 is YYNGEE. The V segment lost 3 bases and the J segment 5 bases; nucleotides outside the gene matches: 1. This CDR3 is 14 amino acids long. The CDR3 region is CASSGTGNNSPLHF. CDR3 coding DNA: TGTGCCAGCAGCGGGACAGGGAATAATTCACCCCTCCACTTT.

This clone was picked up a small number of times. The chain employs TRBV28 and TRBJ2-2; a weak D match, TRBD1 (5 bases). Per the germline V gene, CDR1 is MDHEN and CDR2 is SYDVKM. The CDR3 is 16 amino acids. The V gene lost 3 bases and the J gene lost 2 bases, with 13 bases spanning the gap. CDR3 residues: CASSFYGQGNTGELFF. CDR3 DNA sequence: TGTGCCAGCAGTTTTTATGGGCAGGGAAACACCGGGGAGCTGTTTTTT.

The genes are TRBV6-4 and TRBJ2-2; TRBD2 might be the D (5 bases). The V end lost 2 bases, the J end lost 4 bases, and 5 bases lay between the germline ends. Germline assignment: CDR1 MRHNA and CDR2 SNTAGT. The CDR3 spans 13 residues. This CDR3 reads CASSDTSTGELFF. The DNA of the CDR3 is TGTGCCAGCAGTGACACTAGCACCGGGGAGCTGTTTTTT.

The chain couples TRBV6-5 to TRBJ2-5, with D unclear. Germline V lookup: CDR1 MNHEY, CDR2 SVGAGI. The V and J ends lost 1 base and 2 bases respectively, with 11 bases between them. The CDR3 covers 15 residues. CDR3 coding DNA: TGTGCCAGCAGTTACTATAATAGGATGCAAGAGACCCAGTACTTC. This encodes CASSYYNRMQETQYF.

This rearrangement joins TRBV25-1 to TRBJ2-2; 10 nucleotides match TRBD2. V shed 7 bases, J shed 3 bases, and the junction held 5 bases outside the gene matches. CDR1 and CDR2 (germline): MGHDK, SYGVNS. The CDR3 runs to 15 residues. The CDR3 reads CASTLAGEYTGELFF. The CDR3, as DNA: TGTGCCAGCACCCTAGCGGGAGAATACACCGGGGAGCTGTTTTTT.

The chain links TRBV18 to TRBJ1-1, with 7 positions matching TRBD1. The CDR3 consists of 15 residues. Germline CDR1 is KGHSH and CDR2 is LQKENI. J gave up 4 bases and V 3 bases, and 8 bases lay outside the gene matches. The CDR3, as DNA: TGTGCCAGCTCACCTTCGACAGGGCAGGGCACTGAAGCTTTCTTT. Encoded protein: CASSPSTGQGTEAFF.

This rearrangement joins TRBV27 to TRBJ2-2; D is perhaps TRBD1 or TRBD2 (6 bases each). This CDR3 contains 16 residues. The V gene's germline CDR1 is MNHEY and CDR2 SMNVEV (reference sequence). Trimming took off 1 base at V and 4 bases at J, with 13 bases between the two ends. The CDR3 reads CASSLFGGERTGELFF. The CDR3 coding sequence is TGTGCCAGCAGTTTATTCGGGGGCGAGCGCACCGGGGAGCTGTTTTTT.

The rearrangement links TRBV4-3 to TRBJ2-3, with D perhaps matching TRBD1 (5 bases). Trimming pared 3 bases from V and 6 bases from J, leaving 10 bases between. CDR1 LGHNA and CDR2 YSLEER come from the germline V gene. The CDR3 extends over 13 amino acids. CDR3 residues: CASSQGLEDTQYF. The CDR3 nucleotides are TGCGCCAGCAGCCAGGGGCTAGAGGATACGCAGTATTTT.

CDR3 in amino acids: CASSPVGARGQPQHF. The CDR3 DNA follows: TGTGCCAGCTCCCCTGTGGGGGCGCGCGGTCAGCCCCAGCATTTT. The chain has TRBV18 and TRBJ1-5; perhaps TRBD1 as D (6 bases). The CDR3 has 15 residues. The V end was cut by 6 bases, the J end by 6 bases, with 18 bases between. The germline V gene has CDR1 KGHSH and CDR2 LQKENI.

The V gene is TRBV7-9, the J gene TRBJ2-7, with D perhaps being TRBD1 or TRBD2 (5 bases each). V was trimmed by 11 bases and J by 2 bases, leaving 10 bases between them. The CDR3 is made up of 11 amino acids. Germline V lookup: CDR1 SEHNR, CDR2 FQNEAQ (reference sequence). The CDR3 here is CAGGAAYEQYF. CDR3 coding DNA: TGTGCCGGGGGTGCGGCCTACGAGCAGTACTTC.

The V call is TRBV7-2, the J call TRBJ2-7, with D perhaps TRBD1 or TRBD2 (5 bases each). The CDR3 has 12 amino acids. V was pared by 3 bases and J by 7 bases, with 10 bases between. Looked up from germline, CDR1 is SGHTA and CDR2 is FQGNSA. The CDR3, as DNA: TGTGCCAGCAGCTTCGGGACGGAAGAGCAGTACTTC. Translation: CASSFGTEEQYF.

The CDR3 loop reads CASSLGGVSQPQHF. CDR3 DNA sequence: TGCGCCAGCAGCTTGGGGGGGGTAAGTCAGCCCCAGCATTTT. This chain connects TRBV5-1 to TRBJ1-5; TRBD1 might be the D (5 bases). The CDR3 runs to 14 residues. The V end was cut by 0 bases, the J end by 6 bases, with 10 bases between. CDR1 and CDR2 (germline): SGHRS, YFSETQ. Combining the CDR3 with reference TRBV5-1 and TRBJ1-5 gives the whole variable domain KAGVTQTPRYLIKTRGQQVTLSCSPISGHRSVSWYQQTPGQGLQFLFEYFSETQRNKGNFPGRFSGRQFSNSRSEMNVSTLELGDSALYLCASSLGGVSQPQHFGDGTRLSIL.

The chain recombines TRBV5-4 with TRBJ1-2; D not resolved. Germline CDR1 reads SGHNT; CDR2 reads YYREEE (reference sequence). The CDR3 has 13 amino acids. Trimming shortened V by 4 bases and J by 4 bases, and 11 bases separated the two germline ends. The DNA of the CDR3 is TGTGCCAGCAGCCCTCCGGTAACCTATGGCTACACCTTC. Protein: CASSPPVTYGYTF.

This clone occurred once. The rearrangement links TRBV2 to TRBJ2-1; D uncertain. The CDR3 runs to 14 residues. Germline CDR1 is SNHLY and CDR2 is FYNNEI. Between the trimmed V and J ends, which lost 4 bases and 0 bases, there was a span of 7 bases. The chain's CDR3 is CASSGAPSYNEQFF. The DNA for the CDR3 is TGTGCCAGCAGTGGAGCGCCCTCCTACAATGAGCAGTTCTTC.